Shown below are 20 T cell receptor beta chains from a single sample sequenced in a study of blood T cell repertoires in COVID-19. Here immunoSEQ multiplex PCR was the method, and the copy in TCRdb shows in-frame clones only, minus some. Of about 200,000 clones detected, about 85% appear once; the ten largest clones hold over 15%. Sequencing input: PBMCs or T cells enriched from blood (not recorded which). Receptors were obtained from a man aged 35-49 years who had recovered from COVID-19.

The chain employs TRBV10-3 and TRBJ1-3; D is ambiguous. Deletions cut 5 bases from V and 1 base from J, with 9 bases between. The CDR3 covers 14 residues. Germline V gives CDR1 ENHRY, CDR2 SYGVKD. Written as DNA, the CDR3 is TGTGCCATCAGTAGCGCGACTTCTGGAAACACCATATATTTT. Amino acid sequence: CAISSATSGNTIYF.

The V and J genes are TRBV2 and TRBJ2-5, with TRBD2 identical over 8 bases. Germline V gives CDR1 SNHLY, CDR2 FYNNEI. V lost 3 bases to trimming and J lost 5 bases; unmatched junction nucleotides: 11. The CDR3 covers 16 residues. This CDR3 reads CASSDFNGRARETQYF. The CDR3 coding sequence is TGTGCCAGCAGTGATTTCAACGGGAGGGCCAGGGAGACCCAGTACTTC.

The chain is built from TRBV5-6 and TRBJ2-1; 7 nucleotides agree with TRBD2. The CDR3 is 16 amino acids. Germline CDR1 is SGHDT and CDR2 is YYEEEE. V lost 0 bases to trimming and J lost 9 bases; unmatched junction nucleotides: 12. As DNA, the CDR3 is TGTGCCAGCAGCTTGGCCAACCGGGGGAGGGCCGGTGAGCAGTTCTTC. Translated: CASSLANRGRAGEQFF.

The rearrangement links TRBV30 to TRBJ2-5; maybe TRBD2 (5 bases). Between the trimmed V and J ends, which lost 0 bases and 4 bases, there was a span of 12 bases. The CDR3 has 14 amino acids. CDR1 and CDR2 from the germline V gene are GTSNPN and SVGIG (reference sequence). CDR3 residues: CAWSVGLAVETQYF. As DNA, the CDR3 is TGTGCCTGGAGTGTGGGCCTAGCTGTAGAGACCCAGTACTTC. Drawing the rest from reference TRBV30 and TRBJ2-5, the complete variable domain is SQTIHQWPATLVQPVGSPLSLECTVEGTSNPNLYWYRQAAGRGLQLLFYSVGIGQISSEVPQNLSASRPQDRQFILSSKKLLLSDSGFYLCAWSVGLAVETQYFGPGTRLLVL.

The chain links TRBV19 to TRBJ1-1; a weak D match, TRBD1 (5 bases). This CDR3 is 14 amino acids long. Trimming shortened V by 6 bases and J by 1 base, and 12 bases separated the two germline ends. In germline, CDR1 is LNHDA, CDR2 SQIVND (reference sequence). The CDR3 sequence is CASSPDSSNTEAFF. As DNA, the CDR3 is TGTGCCAGTAGCCCTGACAGTTCGAACACTGAAGCTTTCTTT.

The J gene is TRBJ1-2, the V gene TRBV30, with 10 nucleotides matching TRBD1. Germline V lookup: CDR1 GTSNPN, CDR2 SVGIG (reference sequence). The V gene end was trimmed by 5 bases and the J gene end by 7 bases; junction bases not matched to a gene: 10. The CDR3 is 14 residues long. In DNA, the CDR3 is TGTGCCTGGCAAAAACCGGGGACAGGGGCTGGCTACACCTTC. Translation gives CAWQKPGTGAGYTF. The full variable domain, in which reference TRBV30 and TRBJ1-2 provide the parts outside the CDR3, is SQTIHQWPATLVQPVGSPLSLECTVEGTSNPNLYWYRQAAGRGLQLLFYSVGIGQISSEVPQNLSASRPQDRQFILSSKKLLLSDSGFYLCAWQKPGTGAGYTFGSGTRLTVV.

The CDR3, as DNA: TGTGCCTGGAGTGTAACTGGTCTTTCCTATGGCTACACCTTC. Protein sequence: CAWSVTGLSYGYTF. V usage is TRBV30 and J usage is TRBJ1-2; D ambiguous. The CDR3 is 14 residues long. V lost 0 bases, J lost 4 bases, and 12 bases lay in between. CDR1 is GTSNPN, CDR2 SVGIG, per germline (reference sequence).

V is TRBV7-2 and J is TRBJ2-6; TRBD2 agrees at 7 bases. Germline V gene lookup returns CDR1 SGHTA and CDR2 FQGNSA. The CDR3 totals 18 residues. The trim removed 6 bases at V and 2 bases at J, leaving 13 bases unmatched. In DNA form, the CDR3 reads TGTGCCAGCAGTCCCTTTGGGCGGGAGTACGCTGGGGCCAACGTCCTGACTTTC. Translated: CASSPFGREYAGANVLTF.

The rearrangement uses TRBV12-3 or TRBV12-4 and TRBJ2-7; unclear D gene. With 3 bases removed from V and 0 bases from J, the gap between germline ends came to 6 bases. The CDR3 spans 13 residues. CDR3 DNA sequence: TGTGCCAGCAGTTTTGGAGTCTCCTACGAGCAGTACTTC. Its protein product is CASSFGVSYEQYF.

This clone was counted once. This chain uses TRBV19 with TRBJ2-5; a weak D match, TRBD1 (6 bases). CDR1 and CDR2 from the germline V gene are LNHDA and SQIVND (reference sequence). The V end was cut by 3 bases, the J end by 1 base, with 9 bases between. The CDR3 spans 14 residues. Here the CDR3 reads CASSIGDTQETQYF. DNA of the CDR3: TGTGCCAGTAGTATCGGGGACACCCAAGAGACCCAGTACTTC.

The chain uses TRBV4-1 and TRBJ2-1; perhaps TRBD1 as D (6 bases). This CDR3 is built from 16 residues. Germline V CDR1 and CDR2: MGHRA, YSYEKL. Trimming left V 3 bases short and J 0 bases short, with 12 bases between. The CDR3 sequence is CASSHSGHGSYNEQFF. In DNA form, the CDR3 reads TGCGCCAGCAGCCACTCGGGACACGGCTCCTACAATGAGCAGTTCTTC.

The rearrangement links TRBV27 to TRBJ1-6; TRBD1 is a possible D gene (5 bases). The V end was cut by 0 bases, the J end by 9 bases, with 9 bases between. Germline loops: CDR1 MNHEY, CDR2 SMNVEV (reference sequence). The CDR3 totals 14 residues. CDR3 amino acids: CASSLSGEGSPLHF. In nucleotides, the CDR3 is TGTGCCAGCAGTTTATCAGGGGAAGGTTCACCCCTCCACTTT.

The chain uses TRBV27 and TRBJ1-5; 7 nucleotides line up with TRBD1. V shed 6 bases and J 4 bases; nucleotides not matched to a gene: 6. The germline V gene has CDR1 MNHEY and CDR2 SMNVEV (reference sequence). CDR3 length: 14 residues. The CDR3 protein is CASRPGTANQPQHF. As DNA, the CDR3 is TGTGCCAGCAGACCTGGGACAGCTAATCAGCCCCAGCATTTT.

The chain carries TRBV9 and TRBJ2-2; TRBD2 matches 9 bases. The V segment lost 0 bases and the J segment 6 bases; nucleotides outside the gene matches: 6. CDR3 size: 16 residues. Per germline, CDR1 SGDLS and CDR2 YYNGEE. The CDR3 here is CASSVVPAGGPGELFF. The CDR3 coding sequence is TGTGCCAGCAGCGTAGTACCAGCGGGAGGCCCCGGGGAGCTGTTTTTT.

V usage is TRBV19 and J usage is TRBJ1-2; TRBD1 aligns across 7 bases. CDR1 and CDR2 from the germline V gene are LNHDA and SQIVND (reference sequence). Trimming at V came to 5 bases and at J to 0 bases, leaving 9 bases not matched to a gene. The CDR3 sequence is 16 residues long. The CDR3 nucleotides are TGTGCCAGTAGTCCAGGGGGGCACCGTCCTAACTATGGCTACACCTTC. It encodes CASSPGGHRPNYGYTF.

This sequence joins TRBV6-2 or TRBV6-3 and TRBJ1-4; D remains unclear. This CDR3 spans 20 amino acids. The V end was cut by 2 bases, the J end by 10 bases, with 32 bases between. Germline lookup yields CDR1 MNHEY and CDR2 SVGEGT. CDR3 in DNA: TGTGCCAGCAGTTACGGTTACTATCAGGCGCACGGTCCCCCCGGAGGAAAACTGTTTTTT. Its translation is CASSYGYYQAHGPPGGKLFF.

This clone was recorded once. The chain recombines TRBV20-1 with TRBJ2-7; D is undetermined. Between the trimmed V and J ends, which lost 6 bases and 5 bases, there was a span of 8 bases. Germline V CDR1 and CDR2: DFQATT, SNEGSKA (reference sequence). The CDR3 consists of 10 residues. The CDR3 here is CSAARDEQYF. In nucleotides, the CDR3 is TGCAGTGCGGCCCGGGACGAGCAGTACTTC.

The rearrangement joins TRBV11-3 to TRBJ2-1, with D possibly being TRBD1 (6 bases). Germline CDR1 and CDR2: SGHNT and YENEEA. Trimming took off 5 bases at V and 10 bases at J, with 21 bases between the two ends. CDR3 length equals 15 residues. The CDR3 DNA follows: TGTGCCAGCAGCCGGGACACCTCCGAGGTCGGGGAGCAGTTCTTC. Its protein product is CASSRDTSEVGEQFF. The whole variable domain, remainder taken from reference TRBV11-3 and TRBJ2-1, is EAGVVQSPRYKIIEKKQPVAFWCNPISGHNTLYWYLQNLGQGPELLIRYENEEAVDDSQLPKDRFSAERLKGVDSTLKIQPAELGDSAVYLCASSRDTSEVGEQFFGPGTRLTVL.

The chain joins TRBV7-8 to TRBJ2-1; 9 nucleotides align to TRBD2. Unmatched junction bases numbered 0, after V lost 3 bases and J lost 6 bases. This CDR3 is 13 amino acids long. CDR1 SGHVS and CDR2 FQNEAQ come from the germline V gene. CDR3 nucleotides: TGTGCCAGCAGCTTGGGACTAGCCAATGAGCAGTTCTTC. Translation gives CASSLGLANEQFF.

This sequence joins TRBV7-9 and TRBJ1-1; D perhaps matches TRBD1 (5 bases). The CDR3 length is 14 residues. V lost 4 bases and J 4 bases, leaving 13 bases between the germline ends. Germline V gives CDR1 SEHNR, CDR2 FQNEAQ (reference sequence). The CDR3 DNA is TGTGCCAGCAGCTCTCCGACAGATGCCACTGAAGCTTTCTTT. Translating it yields CASSSPTDATEAFF.